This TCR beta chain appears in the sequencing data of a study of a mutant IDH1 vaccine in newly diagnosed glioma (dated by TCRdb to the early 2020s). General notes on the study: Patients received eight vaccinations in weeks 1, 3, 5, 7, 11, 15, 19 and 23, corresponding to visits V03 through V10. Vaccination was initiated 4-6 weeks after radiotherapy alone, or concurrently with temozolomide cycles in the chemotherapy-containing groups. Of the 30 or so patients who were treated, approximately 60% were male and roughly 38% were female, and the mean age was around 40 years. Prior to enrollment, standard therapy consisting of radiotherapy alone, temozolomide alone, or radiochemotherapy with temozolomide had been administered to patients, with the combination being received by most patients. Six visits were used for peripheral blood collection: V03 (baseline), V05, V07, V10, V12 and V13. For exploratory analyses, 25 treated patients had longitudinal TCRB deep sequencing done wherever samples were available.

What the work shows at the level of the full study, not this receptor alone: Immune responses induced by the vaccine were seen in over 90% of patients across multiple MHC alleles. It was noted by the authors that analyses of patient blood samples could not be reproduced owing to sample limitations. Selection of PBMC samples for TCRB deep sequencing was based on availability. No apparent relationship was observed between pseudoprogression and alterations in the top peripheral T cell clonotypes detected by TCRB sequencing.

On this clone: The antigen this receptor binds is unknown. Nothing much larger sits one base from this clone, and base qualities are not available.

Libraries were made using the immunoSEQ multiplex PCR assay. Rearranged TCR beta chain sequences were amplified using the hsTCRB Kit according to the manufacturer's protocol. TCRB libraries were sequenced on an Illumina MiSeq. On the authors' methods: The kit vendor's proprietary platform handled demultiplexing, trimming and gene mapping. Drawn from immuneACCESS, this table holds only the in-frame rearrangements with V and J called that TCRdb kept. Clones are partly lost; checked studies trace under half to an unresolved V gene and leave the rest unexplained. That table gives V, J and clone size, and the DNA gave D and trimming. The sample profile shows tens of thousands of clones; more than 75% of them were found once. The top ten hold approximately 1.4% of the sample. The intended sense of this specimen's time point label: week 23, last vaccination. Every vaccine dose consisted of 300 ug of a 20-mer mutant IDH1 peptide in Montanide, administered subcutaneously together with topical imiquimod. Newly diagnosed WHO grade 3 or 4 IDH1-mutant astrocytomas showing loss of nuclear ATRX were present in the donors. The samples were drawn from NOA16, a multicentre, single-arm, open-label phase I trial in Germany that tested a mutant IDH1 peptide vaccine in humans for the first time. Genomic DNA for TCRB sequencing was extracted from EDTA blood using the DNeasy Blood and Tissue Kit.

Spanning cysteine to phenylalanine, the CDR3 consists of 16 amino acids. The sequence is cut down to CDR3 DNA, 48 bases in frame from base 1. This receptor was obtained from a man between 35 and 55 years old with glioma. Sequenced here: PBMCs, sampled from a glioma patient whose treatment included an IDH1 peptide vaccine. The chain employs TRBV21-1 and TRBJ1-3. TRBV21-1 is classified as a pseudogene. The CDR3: CASSKGTGRSGNTIYF. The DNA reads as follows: TGTGCCAGCAGCAAAGGGACGGGGCGCTCTGGAAACACCATATATTTT.